The 22 T cell receptor beta chains below come from one sample, sequenced in a study of T cell changes during pregnancy in multiple sclerosis. Sequenced by immunoSEQ multiplex PCR; TCRdb stores in-frame clones only, minus some. The repertoire has approximately 40,000 clones, about nine tenths of them found once; the top ten carry around 0.39%. Sample: CD4+ T cells from peripheral blood mononuclear cells, taken in the third trimester of pregnancy. The source of these receptors is a female donor in good health, enrolled as a control in a pregnancy study.

The rearrangement uses TRBV30 and TRBJ1-3; D is undetermined. Looked up from germline, CDR1 is GTSNPN and CDR2 is SVGIG (reference sequence). The CDR3 runs to 13 residues. Trimming stripped 0 bases from V and 4 bases from J, with 7 bases between. The CDR3 sequence is CAWSVVVGNTIYF. The DNA for the CDR3 is TGTGCCTGGAGTGTTGTCGTAGGAAACACCATATATTTT.

In this sample, this clone turned up a few times. The chain recombines TRBV5-6 with TRBJ1-1, with TRBD1 matching 7 bases. The CDR3 sequence is 16 residues long. CDR1 SGHDT and CDR2 YYEEEE come from the germline V gene. V lost 3 bases to trimming and J lost 1 base; unmatched junction nucleotides: 9. Written as DNA, the CDR3 is TGTGCCAGCAGCTCGACTCGGACAGGATCGAACACTGAAGCTTTCTTT. It specifies CASSSTRTGSNTEAFF.

V usage is TRBV18 and J usage is TRBJ2-7; the D is unclear. This CDR3 has 14 amino acids. The V end lost 5 bases, the J end lost 5 bases, and 16 bases lay between the germline ends. Germline V gene lookup returns CDR1 KGHSH and CDR2 LQKENI. This CDR3 is CASSYAVSTHEQYF. The DNA for the CDR3 is TGTGCCAGCTCATATGCGGTTTCCACCCACGAGCAGTACTTC.

This clone has more than one count but fewer than ten. The J gene is TRBJ2-7, the V gene TRBV6-1; TRBD1 aligns across 9 bases. Germline V gene lookup returns CDR1 MNHNS and CDR2 SASEGT. The CDR3 consists of 14 residues. Trimming at V came to 7 bases and at J to 0 bases, leaving 4 bases not matched to a gene. This chain's CDR3 is CASTRTGDSYEQYF. The CDR3 DNA reads as TGTGCCAGCACCCGGACAGGGGACTCCTACGAGCAGTACTTC.

The rearrangement joins TRBV6-6 to TRBJ2-1, with 7 positions matching TRBD1. Germline V gene data show CDR1 as MNHNY and CDR2 as SVGAGI (reference sequence). The CDR3 runs to 14 residues. Trimming took 7 bases from V and 7 from J; bases not matched to a gene: 10. This CDR3 is CASTRDRETNEQFF. The CDR3 bases are TGTGCCAGCACCAGAGACAGGGAAACGAATGAGCAGTTCTTC.

The V call is TRBV28, the J call TRBJ2-3; the D gene is possibly TRBD1 (5 bases). Germline CDR1 MDHEN, CDR2 SYDVKM. There are 14 residues in the CDR3. V lost 6 bases and J 1 base, leaving 11 bases between the germline ends. This chain's CDR3 is CASRPGPRTDTQYF. DNA for the CDR3: TGTGCCAGCAGGCCAGGGCCCCGCACAGATACGCAGTATTTT.

This clone showed up just once. V is TRBV28 and J is TRBJ1-5; a weak D match, TRBD1 (5 bases). The V end was cut by 10 bases, the J end by 3 bases, with 10 bases between. In germline, CDR1 is MDHEN, CDR2 SYDVKM. The CDR3 has 12 residues. The DNA of the CDR3 is TGTGCCACCCGACAGAACAATCAGCCCCAGCATTTT. The encoded protein is CATRQNNQPQHF.

V is TRBV10-3 and J is TRBJ2-2; possibly TRBD2 for D (6 bases). Germline V gene lookup returns CDR1 ENHRY and CDR2 SYGVKD. V was trimmed by 6 bases and J by 2 bases, leaving 13 bases between them. The CDR3 loop spans 15 amino acids. CDR3 nucleotides: TGTGCCATCAGACCGGCGGGACCCAACACCGGGGAGCTGTTTTTT. As protein: CAIRPAGPNTGELFF.

V and J are TRBV2 and TRBJ2-1, with D uncertain. Trimming removed 6 bases from V and 0 bases from J, with 9 bases in between. In germline, CDR1 is SNHLY, CDR2 FYNNEI. The CDR3 is 14 amino acids. This CDR3 is CASRLLSSYNEQFF. CDR3 coding DNA: TGTGCCAGCAGGTTGCTAAGCTCCTACAATGAGCAGTTCTTC.

The chain uses TRBV28 and TRBJ1-3; 8 nucleotides match TRBD1. Trimming cost V 10 bases and J 4 bases; bases outside gene matches: 12. The germline V gene encodes CDR1 MDHEN and CDR2 SYDVKM. This CDR3 is 15 amino acids long. The CDR3 sequence: CATKTGESHGNTIYF. The DNA of the CDR3 is TGTGCCACAAAGACAGGGGAGTCGCACGGAAACACCATATATTTT.

This chain links TRBV28 with TRBJ1-5, with TRBD1 as a possible D gene (5 bases). Per the germline V gene, CDR1 is MDHEN and CDR2 is SYDVKM. V shed 2 bases and J shed 10 bases, with 15 bases lying between them. The CDR3 has 14 residues. Here the CDR3 DNA reads TGTGCCAGCAGTTTACAGCGGGGGTCGCACCCCCAGCATTTT. Translating gives CASSLQRGSHPQHF.

This clone was observed a handful of times. V gene TRBV6-6 combines with J gene TRBJ2-7; the D gene is possibly TRBD1 (6 bases). Germline lookup yields CDR1 MNHNY and CDR2 SVGAGI (reference sequence). The CDR3 totals 13 residues. Trimming cost V 6 bases and J 11 bases, with 20 bases left between them. CDR3 region: CASRLGGAPGEYF. The CDR3 DNA follows: TGTGCCAGCAGATTGGGTGGGGCTCCAGGGGAGTACTTC.

This chain links TRBV6-6 with TRBJ2-3; D unresolved. Trimming shortened V by 6 bases and J by 4 bases, and 11 bases separated the two germline ends. The CDR3 has 13 residues. Germline CDR1 is MNHNY and CDR2 is SVGAGI (reference sequence). The CDR3 is CASRVVLADTQYF. The CDR3 nucleotides read TGTGCCAGCAGAGTCGTGTTAGCAGATACGCAGTATTTT.

Here the CDR3 DNA reads TGTGCCAGCAGCGCCGGGGGGAGGGGGAGGGAAGCTTTCTTT. It is translated as CASSAGGRGREAFF. The chain carries TRBV13 and TRBJ1-1, with D perhaps TRBD1 (6 bases). Trimming shortened V by 5 bases and J by 8 bases, and 18 bases separated the two germline ends. Per the germline V gene, CDR1 is PRHDT and CDR2 is FYEKMQ (reference sequence). CDR3 length: 14 amino acids.

The CDR3 sequence is CASSTHTGELFF. The CDR3 DNA reads as TGTGCCAGCAGCACTCACACCGGGGAGCTGTTTTTT. The gene calls are TRBV11-2 and TRBJ2-2; D ambiguous. CDR1 and CDR2 from the germline V gene are SGHAT and FQNNGV. Trimming cost V 5 bases and J 3 bases, with 4 bases left between them. The CDR3 runs to 12 residues.

The rearrangement uses TRBV21-1 and TRBJ1-2. TRBV21-1 is deemed a pseudogene. The CDR3 extends over 13 amino acids. As DNA, the CDR3 is TGTGCCAGCAGCAAACCTCATAGTAGAGGCTACACCTTC. Its translation is CASSKPHSRGYTF.

CDR3 residues: CASSNLKGRTAKNIQYF. CDR3 DNA: TGTGCCAGCAGTAACCTGAAGGGGCGCACTGCCAAAAACATTCAGTACTTC. The rearrangement links TRBV28 to TRBJ2-4; D perhaps matches TRBD1 (5 bases). This CDR3 contains 17 residues. Trimming cost V 5 bases and J 1 base, with 18 bases left between them. Germline CDR1 MDHEN, CDR2 SYDVKM. Variable domain in full (rest from reference TRBV28 and TRBJ2-4): DVKVTQSSRYLVKRTGEKVFLECVQDMDHENMFWYRQDPGLGLRLIYFSYDVKMKEKGDIPEGYSVSREKKERFSLILESASTNQTSMYLCASSNLKGRTAKNIQYFGAGTRLSVL.

This clone occurred a few times. V gene TRBV7-2 combines with J gene TRBJ2-1; D is possibly TRBD1 (5 bases). The CDR3 has 14 amino acids. V lost 5 bases and J 5 bases, leaving 13 bases between the germline ends. Germline loops: CDR1 SGHTA, CDR2 FQGNSA. Written as DNA, the CDR3 is TGTGCCAGCAGCGCTTGGGGCGGAAACAATGAGCAGTTCTTC. It yields the protein CASSAWGGNNEQFF.

The genes are TRBV6-1 and TRBJ2-7, with a tentative D call TRBD2 (6 bases). This CDR3 is 15 amino acids long. Germline CDR1 MNHNS, CDR2 SASEGT. Trimming shortened V by 4 bases and J by 4 bases, and 17 bases separated the two germline ends. The CDR3: CASSASGTQPYEQYF. The CDR3 DNA reads as TGTGCCAGCAGTGCCTCCGGGACTCAGCCTTACGAGCAGTACTTC.

By sample fraction, this clone is medium-sized. The V and J genes are TRBV6-1 and TRBJ1-5, with D possibly matching TRBD1 (6 bases). Trimming took 4 bases from V and 6 from J, leaving 19 bases between them. Looked up from germline, CDR1 is MNHNS and CDR2 is SASEGT. The CDR3 sequence is 16 residues long. As DNA, the CDR3 is TGTGCCAGCAGTGCCCGGGGGGCTAGAGTCTCTCAGCCCCAGCATTTT. It translates to CASSARGARVSQPQHF.

The rearrangement links TRBV18 to TRBJ1-2; D is ambiguous. Germline V gene lookup returns CDR1 KGHSH and CDR2 LQKENI. The CDR3 has 13 amino acids. Trimming removed 3 bases from V and 3 bases from J, with 8 bases in between. This chain's CDR3 is CASSPSGDYGYTF. The CDR3, as DNA: TGTGCCAGCTCACCCAGTGGAGACTATGGCTACACCTTC.

The chain employs TRBV25-1 and TRBJ2-2, with 9 positions matching TRBD2. V dropped 8 bases and J dropped 5; count of bases not matched to a gene: 3. CDR1 is MGHDK and CDR2 is SYGVNS in the germline V gene. The CDR3 is 13 amino acids. The CDR3 sequence: CASVAGATGELFF. CDR3 DNA sequence: TGTGCCAGCGTAGCGGGAGCGACCGGGGAGCTGTTTTTT.